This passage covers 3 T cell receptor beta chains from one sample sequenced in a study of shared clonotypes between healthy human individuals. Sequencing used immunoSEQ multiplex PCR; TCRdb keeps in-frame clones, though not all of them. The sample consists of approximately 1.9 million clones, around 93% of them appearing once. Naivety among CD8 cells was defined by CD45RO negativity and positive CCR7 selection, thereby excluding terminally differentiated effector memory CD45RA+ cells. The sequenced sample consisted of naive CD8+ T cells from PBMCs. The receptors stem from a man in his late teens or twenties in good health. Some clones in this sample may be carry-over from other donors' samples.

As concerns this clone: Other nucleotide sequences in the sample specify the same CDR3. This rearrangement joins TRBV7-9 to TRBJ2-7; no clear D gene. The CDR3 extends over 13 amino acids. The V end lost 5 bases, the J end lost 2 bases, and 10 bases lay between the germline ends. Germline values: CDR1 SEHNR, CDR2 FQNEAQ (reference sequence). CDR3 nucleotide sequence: TGTGCCAGCAGCCCCCCGGCAACCTACGAGCAGTACTTC. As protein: CASSPPATYEQYF. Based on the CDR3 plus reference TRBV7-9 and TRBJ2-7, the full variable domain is DTGVSQNPRHKITKRGQNVTFRCDPISEHNRLYWYRQTLGQGPEFLTYFQNEAQLEKSRLLSDRFSAERPKGSFSTLEIQRTEQGDSAMYLCASSPPATYEQYFGPGTRLTVT.

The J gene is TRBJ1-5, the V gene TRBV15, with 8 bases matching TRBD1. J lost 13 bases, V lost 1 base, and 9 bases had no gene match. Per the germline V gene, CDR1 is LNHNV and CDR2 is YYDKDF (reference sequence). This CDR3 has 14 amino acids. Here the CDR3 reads CATSRAAGGVSQHF. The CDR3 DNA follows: TGTGCCACCAGCAGAGCGGCAGGGGGCGTTTCTCAGCATTTT.

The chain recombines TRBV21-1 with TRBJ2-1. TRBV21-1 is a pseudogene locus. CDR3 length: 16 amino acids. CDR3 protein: CASSPRLKTLLNEQFF. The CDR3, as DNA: TGTGCCAGCAGCCCACGATTGAAGACCCTTCTCAATGAGCAGTTCTTC.